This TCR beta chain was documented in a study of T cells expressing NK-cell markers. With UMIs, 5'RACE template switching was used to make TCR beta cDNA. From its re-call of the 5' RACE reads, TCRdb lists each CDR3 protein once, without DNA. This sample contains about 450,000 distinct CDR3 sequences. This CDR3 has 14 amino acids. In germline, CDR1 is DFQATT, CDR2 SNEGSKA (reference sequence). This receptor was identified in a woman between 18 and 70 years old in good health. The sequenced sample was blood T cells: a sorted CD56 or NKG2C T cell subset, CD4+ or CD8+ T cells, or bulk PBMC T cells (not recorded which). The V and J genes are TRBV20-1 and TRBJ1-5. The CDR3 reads CSARDQKGGQPQHF.